Given below is one T cell receptor beta chain in context. Antigen specificity is unknown. The authors distributed each subset's genomic DNA evenly over several immunoSEQ plates. Using immunoSEQ multiplex PCR, the repertoire was profiled, and TCRdb retains in-frame clones only, with some absent. The sample has 2 million to 3 million clones, over 85% seen once. This specimen comes from a study of shared clonotypes between healthy human individuals. Study details: Per-donor plates numbered three CD4 naive, three CD4 memory, two CD8 naive and one CD8 memory.

CDR1 is MNHNS, CDR2 SASEGT, per germline. There are 17 residues in the CDR3. V was pared by 1 base and J by 0 bases, with 13 bases between. Study-wide results and limits: Clonotype sharing among donors was expected to depend on sequencing depth. Tissues were not sampled, only blood, and their repertoires likely differ.

The clonotype comes from a man younger than 30 in good health. Some clones in this sample may be carry-over from other donors' samples. Specimen: naive CD4+ T cells from PBMCs. Noted subset: CD45RA+ positively selected. The chain uses TRBV6-1 and TRBJ2-4; no firm D call. The DNA for the CDR3 is TGTGCCAGCAGTGAAGAGTGGACCCCACTAGCCAAAAACATTCAGTACTTC. Translating it yields CASSEEWTPLAKNIQYF.